A selection of T cell receptor beta chains follows, all from one sample in a study of T cells after yellow fever vaccination. TCRdb redid the calling of the 5' RACE reads with MiXCR, one entry per CDR3 protein. The data contain hundreds of thousands of distinct CDR3 sequences, approximately 13% of them singletons. The material was PBMCs, obtained on the day of the yellow fever booster vaccination. The receptors here all came from a man between 25 and 39 years old who received the YFV17D yellow fever vaccine. CDR3s include the opening cysteine and the closing phenylalanine or tryptophan. D genes are given only for firm matches. Rows may omit the clone size; those that give it use once, few, many or a size class.

>NA|TRBV5-6|16|NA|TRBJ2-7
CASSSRRTGLTYEQYF
TGTGCCAGCAGCTCCCGACGGACGGGATTGACCTACGAGCAGTACTTC
>TRBD2|TRBV5-1|14|few|TRBJ2-1
CASSVGLAGDEQFF
TGCGCCAGCAGCGTAGGACTAGCCGGGGATGAGCAGTTCTTC
>TRBD2|TRBV27|14|many|TRBJ2-2
CASWGGFNTGELFF
TGTGCCAGCTGGGGGGGGTTCAACACCGGGGAGCTGTTTTTT
>TRBD1|TRBV20-1|15|few|TRBJ1-6
CSARKPGQGYSPLHF
TGCAGTGCTAGAAAACCGGGACAGGGCTATTCACCCCTCCACTTT
>NA|TRBV7-9|12|many|TRBJ2-7
CASSLGRDEQYF
TGCGCCAGCAGCTTAGGCCGCGACGAGCAGTACTTC
>TRBD2|TRBV15|19|few|TRBJ2-1
CATSRESSRTSGSYNEQFF
TGTGCCACCAGCAGAGAAAGCTCTCGGACTAGCGGGAGTTACAATGAGCAGTTCTTC
>TRBD1|TRBV5-5|16|NA|TRBJ2-5
CASSWTPGTGMETQYF
TGTGCCAGCAGCTGGACTCCCGGGACAGGGATGGAGACCCAGTACTTC
>NA|TRBV27|15|NA|TRBJ2-1
CASSPLGGSSNEQFF
TGTGCCAGCAGCCCGCTGGGGGGATCTAGCAATGAGCAGTTCTTC
>TRBD1|TRBV7-9|16|NA|TRBJ2-2
CASLPSGTGGTGELFF
TGTGCCAGCCTCCCCTCCGGGACAGGGGGCACCGGGGAGCTGTTTTTT
>TRBD1|TRBV28|13|few|TRBJ2-1
CASSPNRDREQFF
TGTGCCAGCAGTCCGAACCGGGACAGAGAGCAGTTCTTC
>TRBD1|TRBV7-8|18|NA|TRBJ1-5
CASSLGTGKGLGNQPQRF
TGTGCCAGCAGCTTAGGGACAGGGAAGGGTTTAGGCAATCAGCCCCAGCGTTTT
>TRBD2|TRBV20-1|14|few|TRBJ2-7
CSARKLAETYEQYF
TGCAGTGCCCGAAAACTAGCGGAAACCTACGAGCAGTACTTC
>TRBD2|TRBV30|18|few|TRBJ2-1
CAWSVRTSGRVAYNEQFF
TGTGCCTGGAGTGTACGGACTAGCGGGAGAGTCGCCTACAATGAGCAGTTCTTC
>TRBD2|TRBV29-1|17|NA|TRBJ2-5
CSVEAGFSGRAQETQYF
TGCAGCGTTGAAGCCGGATTTAGCGGGAGGGCCCAAGAGACCCAGTACTTC
>TRBD2|TRBV5-1|17|NA|TRBJ2-2
CASSSGGLAGETGELFF
TGCGCCAGCAGCTCGGGCGGACTAGCGGGAGAAACCGGGGAGCTGTTTTTT
>NA|TRBV27|12|NA|TRBJ1-1
CASRQVITEAFF
TGTGCCAGCAGACAGGTTATCACTGAAGCTTTCTTT
>NA|TRBV29-1|14|NA|TRBJ2-2
CSVGRDYNTGELFF
TGCAGCGTAGGCCGGGATTATAACACCGGGGAGCTGTTTTTT
>TRBD1|TRBV29-1|14|few|TRBJ2-3
CSATRDRSTDTQYF
TGCAGCGCCACCCGGGACAGGAGCACAGATACGCAGTATTTT
>TRBD1|TRBV19|15|NA|TRBJ1-6
CATARPDRNNSPLHF
TGTGCCACCGCCCGTCCGGACAGGAATAATTCACCCCTCCACTTT
>NA|TRBV5-1|14|NA|TRBJ2-2
CASSIVPNTGELFF
TGCGCCAGTAGCATCGTCCCGAACACCGGGGAGCTGTTTTTT
>NA|TRBV7-2|12|many|TRBJ2-7
CASSYDQYEQYF
TGTGCCAGCAGCTACGACCAATACGAGCAGTACTTC
>TRBD2|TRBV7-9|15|few|TRBJ2-2
CASSLAGGHTGELFF
TGTGCCAGCAGTCTGGCGGGAGGCCACACCGGGGAGCTGTTTTTT
>TRBD2|TRBV20-1|18|few|TRBJ2-5
CSAKNMASSGSPKETQYF
TGCAGTGCTAAAAACATGGCTTCAAGCGGGAGCCCGAAAGAGACCCAGTACTTC
>NA|TRBV7-6|15|few|TRBJ2-3
CASSLETGYTDTQYF
TGTGCCAGCAGCTTAGAGACAGGTTACACAGATACGCAGTATTTT
>NA|TRBV7-9|15|once|TRBJ2-1
CASSTSPRNYNEQFF
TGTGCCAGCAGCACCAGTCCCAGGAACTACAATGAGCAGTTCTTC
>NA|TRBV7-2|15|NA|TRBJ2-1
CASSLIGSSYNEQFF
TGTGCCAGCAGCTTAATCGGAAGCTCCTACAATGAGCAGTTCTTC
>NA|TRBV12-3/TRBV12-4|16|many|TRBJ2-1
CASSFRVGGTHNEQFF
TGTGCCAGCAGTTTCCGGGTTGGCGGGACCCACAATGAGCAGTTCTTC
>NA|TRBV9|14|many|TRBJ2-3
CASSVDTSGDTQYF
TGTGCCAGCAGCGTAGATACATCGGGGGATACGCAGTATTTT
>TRBD2|TRBV9|15|NA|TRBJ2-1
CASSVLAASYNEQFF
TGTGCCAGCAGCGTCCTAGCGGCCTCCTACAATGAGCAGTTCTTC
>NA|TRBV3-1|14|NA|TRBJ2-5
CASSLLLERETQYF
TGTGCCAGCAGCCTCTTACTCGAACGGGAGACCCAGTACTTC
>TRBD2|TRBV10-3|19|few|TRBJ2-7
CAIGDPATRTSGSSYEQYF
TGTGCCATCGGGGACCCCGCTACCCGGACTAGCGGGAGCTCCTACGAGCAGTACTTC
>NA|TRBV20-1|13|NA|TRBJ2-4
CSARSAGQNIQYF
TGCAGTGCTAGGAGCGCAGGTCAAAACATTCAGTACTTC
>NA|TRBV11-1|11|few|TRBJ2-3
CASSSVDTQYF
TGTGCCAGCAGCTCCGTAGATACGCAGTATTTT
>TRBD2|TRBV7-8|15|NA|TRBJ2-7
CASSLAQRETGEQYF
TGTGCCAGCAGCTTAGCCCAGCGGGAGACGGGCGAGCAGTACTTC
>TRBD2|TRBV12-3/TRBV12-4|14|NA|TRBJ2-3
CASSTTGTSTSQYF
TGTGCCAGCAGCACAACCGGGACTAGCACCTCGCAGTATTTT
>TRBD2|TRBV15|18|many|TRBJ2-2
CATSRDRGLAGVTGELFF
TGTGCCACCAGCAGAGATAGGGGACTAGCGGGGGTCACCGGGGAGCTGTTTTTT
>TRBD1|TRBV5-4|15|NA|TRBJ2-7
CASRLWTGADDEQYF
TGTGCCAGCAGGTTGTGGACAGGGGCCGACGACGAGCAGTACTTC
>NA|TRBV6-2/TRBV6-3|20|few|TRBJ2-7
CASSYSIWRLIWGLSYEQYF
TGTGCCAGCAGTTACTCGATATGGCGTTTGATTTGGGGACTGTCCTACGAGCAGTACTTC
>TRBD2|TRBV6-5|16|few|TRBJ2-7
CASSYSTRTSSYEQYF
TGTGCCAGCAGTTACTCGACCAGGACTAGTTCCTACGAGCAGTACTTC
>TRBD2|TRBV20-1|14|few|TRBJ2-2
CSARTRENTGELFF
TGCAGTGCAAGGACTAGAGAGAACACCGGGGAGCTGTTTTTT
>NA|TRBV7-9|14|NA|TRBJ1-2
CASSLAMGNEGYTF
TGTGCCAGCAGCTTAGCGATGGGAAATGAGGGCTACACCTTC
>TRBD1|TRBV10-3|14|few|TRBJ2-3
CAITITGETDTQYF
TGTGCCATCACCATTACAGGGGAGACAGATACGCAGTATTTT
>NA|TRBV2|14|few|TRBJ2-1
CASSGSTTYNEQFF
TGTGCCAGCAGTGGAAGCACAACCTACAATGAGCAGTTCTTC
>TRBD2|TRBV7-8|14|few|TRBJ2-3
CASSLIAGRHTQYF
TGTGCCAGCAGCTTAATAGCGGGACGTCATACGCAGTATTTT
>NA|TRBV27|15|NA|TRBJ2-1
CASSPDPSLYNEQFF
TGTGCCAGCAGTCCGGACCCTTCACTTTACAATGAGCAGTTCTTC
>TRBD2|TRBV4-2|14|many|TRBJ2-3
CASSLGGPGDTQYF
TGTGCCAGCAGCCTGGGAGGGCCGGGGGATACGCAGTATTTT
>NA|TRBV27|13|NA|TRBJ2-1
CASSFNSLNEQFF
TGTGCCAGCTCTTTCAACAGCCTTAATGAGCAGTTCTTC
>TRBD2|TRBV7-9|16|few|TRBJ2-3
CASSPALAGGTDTQYF
TGTGCCAGCAGCCCAGCACTAGCGGGAGGGACAGATACGCAGTATTTT
>NA|TRBV20-1|14|many|TRBJ2-1
CSARDGRDSNEQFF
TGCAGTGCTAGAGACGGGAGGGACAGCAATGAGCAGTTCTTC
>TRBD1|TRBV4-3|15|NA|TRBJ1-5
CASSRDRGSNQPQHF
TGCGCCAGCAGCCGGGACAGGGGGAGCAATCAGCCCCAGCATTTT
>TRBD1|TRBV28|17|few|TRBJ2-3
CASSFSVLTGFADTQYF
TGTGCCAGCAGTTTCTCAGTTTTGACAGGGTTCGCAGATACGCAGTATTTT
>NA|TRBV24-1|14|NA|TRBJ2-1
CAASDSLASNEQFF
TGTGCCGCCAGTGACTCCCTCGCAAGCAATGAGCAGTTCTTC
>NA|TRBV25-1|15|NA|TRBJ1-6
CASSGPGGWNSPLHF
TGTGCCAGCAGTGGCCCCGGGGGGTGGAATTCACCCCTCCACTTT
>NA|TRBV24-1|15|NA|TRBJ1-5
CATSDGSGGNQPQHF
TGTGCCACCAGTGATGGGTCGGGGGGCAATCAGCCCCAGCATTTT
>NA|TRBV20-1|13|few|TRBJ2-7
CSATRDGTYEQYF
TGCAGTGCTACCCGGGACGGAACCTACGAGCAGTACTTC
>TRBD2|TRBV5-1|15|NA|TRBJ2-7
CASSLVAGGPKEQYF
TGCGCCAGCAGCTTGGTCGCGGGAGGGCCTAAGGAGCAGTACTTC